This T cell receptor (beta chain) was identified in a study of identical twins. Germline V lookup: CDR1 LGHDT, CDR2 YNNKEL (reference sequence). V lost 3 bases and J lost 6, with 12 bases in between. The CDR3 runs 14 residues. TCRdb itself ran the 5' RACE reads through MiXCR, one entry per CDR3 protein. This table has hundreds of thousands of distinct CDR3 sequences, approximately 6.1% appearing once. Findings and caveats of the study: Cross-sectional statistics, not tracking of the same donors, supported the conclusions.

This clonotype was observed many times. Its matching antigen is unknown. The sequenced sample was naive T cells sorted from blood. The V call is TRBV3-1, the J call TRBJ1-5; D ambiguous. This clonotype originated in a man younger than 35 in good health. In DNA form, the CDR3 reads TGTGCCAGCAGCCAGGGTATTGTGGGTCAGCCCCAGCATTTT. This sequence encodes CASSQGIVGQPQHF.